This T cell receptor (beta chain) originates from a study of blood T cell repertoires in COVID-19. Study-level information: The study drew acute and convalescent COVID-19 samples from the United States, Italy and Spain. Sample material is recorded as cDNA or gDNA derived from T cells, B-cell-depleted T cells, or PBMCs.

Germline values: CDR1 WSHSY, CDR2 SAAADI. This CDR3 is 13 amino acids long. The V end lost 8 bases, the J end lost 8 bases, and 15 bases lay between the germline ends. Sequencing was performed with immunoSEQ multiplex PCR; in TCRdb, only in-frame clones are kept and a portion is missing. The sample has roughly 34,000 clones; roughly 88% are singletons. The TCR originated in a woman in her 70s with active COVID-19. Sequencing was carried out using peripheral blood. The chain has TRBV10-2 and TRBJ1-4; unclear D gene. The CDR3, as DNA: TGCGCCAGCTCTGACACCAATGGGGAAAAACTGTTTTTT. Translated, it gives CASSDTNGEKLFF.